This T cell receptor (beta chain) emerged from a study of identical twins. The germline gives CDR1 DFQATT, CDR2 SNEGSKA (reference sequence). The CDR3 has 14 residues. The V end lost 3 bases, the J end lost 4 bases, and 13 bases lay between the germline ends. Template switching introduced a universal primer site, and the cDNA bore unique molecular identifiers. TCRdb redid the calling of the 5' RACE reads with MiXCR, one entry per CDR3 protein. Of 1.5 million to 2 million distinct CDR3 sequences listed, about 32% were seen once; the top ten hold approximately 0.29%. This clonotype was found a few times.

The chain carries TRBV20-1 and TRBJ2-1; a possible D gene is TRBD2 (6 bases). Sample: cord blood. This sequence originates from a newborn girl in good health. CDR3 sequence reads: CSARGLFGYNEQFF. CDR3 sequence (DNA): TGCAGTGCTAGGGGACTTTTTGGTTACAATGAGCAGTTCTTC.